A single sample gave rise to the 2 T cell receptor beta chains below, sequenced in a study of blood T cells in healthy people across ages. For the second PCR, which ran for roughly 6 to 12 cycles, a sample-barcoded 5' primer and a J-beta primer mix were used. TCRdb recomputed calls from the 5' RACE reads with MiXCR, one row per CDR3 protein. There are approximately 800,000 distinct CDR3 sequences in the sample; 55% to 70% occur only once, and roughly 22% lies in the top ten. What was sequenced was blood. These receptors all stem from a man aged 30-40 years in good health.

This chain uses TRBV6-1 with TRBJ2-6; 11 positions agree with TRBD1. With V trimmed by 6 bases and J by 1 base, 11 bases remained unmatched. The CDR3 has 19 amino acids. Looked up from germline, CDR1 is MNHNS and CDR2 is SASEGT. The CDR3 loop reads CASSSGQGASLSGANVLTF. The CDR3 bases are TGTGCCAGCAGCTCAGGACAGGGGGCCTCCCTTTCTGGGGCCAACGTCCTGACTTTC.

The chain joins TRBV28 to TRBJ2-7; D tentatively fits TRBD1 or TRBD2 (5 bases each). Germline assignment: CDR1 MDHEN and CDR2 SYDVKM. V was clipped by 4 bases and J by 0 bases, with 13 bases between them. This CDR3 is 15 amino acids long. The CDR3 DNA is TGTGCCAGCAGTTCCGGGTTCGGGGCCTCCTACGAGCAGTACTTC. Encoded protein: CASSSGFGASYEQYF.